Listed here are 4 T cell receptor beta chains from one sample, sequenced in a study of OX40 agonist ivuxolimab in advanced cancers. Sequencing used immunoSEQ multiplex PCR; TCRdb keeps in-frame clones, though not all of them. In the table there are over 50,000 clones, 75% to 90% of which are singletons. The sequences come from CD4+ or CD8+ T cells sorted from blood, collected in a trial of the OX40 agonist ivuxolimab. The receptors come from an adult with an advanced solid tumor such as melanoma, head and neck, liver or kidney cancer.

The V call is TRBV28, the J call TRBJ2-7; 8 bases agree with TRBD2. The ends lost 6 bases at V and 3 bases at J; junction bases unmatched: 10. Germline V gives CDR1 MDHEN, CDR2 SYDVKM. The CDR3 runs 15 residues. The chain's CDR3 is CASSPERGLFYEQYF. Written as DNA, the CDR3 is TGTGCCAGCAGCCCCGAGCGGGGGCTATTCTACGAGCAGTACTTC.

This clone was counted only a few times. The V and J genes are TRBV19 and TRBJ1-1; unclear D gene. V was trimmed by 3 bases and J by 0 bases, leaving 5 bases between them. Germline-derived CDR1 and CDR2 are LNHDA and SQIVND (reference sequence). The CDR3 loop spans 13 amino acids. For the CDR3, the DNA is TGTGCCAGTAGTATTGGGGTGAACACTGAAGCTTTCTTT. It yields the protein CASSIGVNTEAFF.

This clone was counted a single time. The chain has TRBV27 and TRBJ1-1; the D gene is possibly TRBD1 (6 bases). The V gene's germline CDR1 is MNHEY and CDR2 SMNVEV (reference sequence). CDR3 size: 14 residues. V dropped 7 bases and J dropped 2 bases, with 14 bases sitting between them. The CDR3 here is CASISRGVNTEAFF. DNA for the CDR3: TGTGCCAGCATCTCAAGGGGGGTTAACACTGAAGCTTTCTTT.

This rearrangement joins TRBV29-1 to TRBJ1-1; 12 bases agree with TRBD1. With 4 bases clipped from V and 2 bases from J, the junction kept 11 bases outside the gene matches. Germline values: CDR1 SQVTM, CDR2 ANQGSEA. This CDR3 has 17 amino acids. The CDR3 DNA reads TGCAGCGTTGCCGGGACAGGGGGCCTCGACCCCAACACTGAAGCTTTCTTT. Protein product: CSVAGTGGLDPNTEAFF.